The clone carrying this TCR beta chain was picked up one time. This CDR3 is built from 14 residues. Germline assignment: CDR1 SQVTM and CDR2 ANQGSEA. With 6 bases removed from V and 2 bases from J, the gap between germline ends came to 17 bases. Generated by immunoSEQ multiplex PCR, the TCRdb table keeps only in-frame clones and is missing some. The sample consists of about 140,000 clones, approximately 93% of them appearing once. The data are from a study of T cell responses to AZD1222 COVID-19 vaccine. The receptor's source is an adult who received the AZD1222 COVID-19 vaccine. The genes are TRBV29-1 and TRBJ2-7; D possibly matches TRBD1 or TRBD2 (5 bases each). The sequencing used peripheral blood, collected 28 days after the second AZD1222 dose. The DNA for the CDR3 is TGCAGCGTGGCAAACCGGGACGGAACCTACGAGCAGTACTTC. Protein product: CSVANRDGTYEQYF.